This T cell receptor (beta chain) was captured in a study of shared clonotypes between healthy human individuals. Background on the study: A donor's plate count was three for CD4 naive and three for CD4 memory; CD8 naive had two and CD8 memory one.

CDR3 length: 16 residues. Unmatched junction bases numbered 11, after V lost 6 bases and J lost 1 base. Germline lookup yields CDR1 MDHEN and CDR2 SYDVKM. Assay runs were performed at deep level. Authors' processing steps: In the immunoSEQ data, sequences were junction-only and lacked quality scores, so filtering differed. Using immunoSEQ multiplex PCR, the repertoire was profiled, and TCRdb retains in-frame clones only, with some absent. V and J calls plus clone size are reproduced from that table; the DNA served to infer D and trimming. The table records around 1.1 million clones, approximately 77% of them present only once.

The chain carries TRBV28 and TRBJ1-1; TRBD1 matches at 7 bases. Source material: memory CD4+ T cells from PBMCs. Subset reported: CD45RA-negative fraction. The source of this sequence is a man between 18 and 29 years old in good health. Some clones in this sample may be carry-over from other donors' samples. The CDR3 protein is CASRNRQGKGNTEAFF. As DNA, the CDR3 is TGTGCCAGCAGAAACCGACAGGGAAAAGGGAACACTGAAGCTTTCTTT.